This T cell receptor beta chain was captured by sequencing in a study of regulatory T cells in long-lasting Graves disease. Study-wide background: Graves' cases, newly diagnosed, had used antithyroid drugs under 3 months.

The CDR3 consists of 15 residues. Unmatched junction bases numbered 5, after V lost 4 bases and J lost 2 bases. Germline CDR1 and CDR2: LGHDT and YNNKEL (reference sequence). Time point of the sample: newly diagnosed GD, antithyroid drugs for less than 3 months. RNA extracted from PBMCs served as the sequencing template. This clonotype was recorded at least ten times. What it recognizes is unknown. General study findings and limits: Examination was confined to peripheral blood, excluding thyroid tissue. The sample size was small, and this may have reduced accuracy.

Investigators prepared the TCR beta libraries by applying iRepertoire HTBI primers and Arm-PCR of CDR3 regions. TCRdb called the multiplex PCR reads again in MiXCR, with one record for every CDR3 protein. The sample gives 680,000 or so distinct CDR3 sequences, about 15% of which show up once; 18% is in the top ten. The sample was also reused in another study, on T cells in Graves' hyperthyroidism and ophthalmopathy. As that report states: Ophthalmopathy onset followed model prediction by a median roughly 6 months.

This TCR was recovered from a woman aged 25 to 39 with Graves disease. The sample consisted of peripheral blood mononuclear cells (PBMCs), taken at new diagnosis, from a patient treated with antithyroid drugs. The rearrangement joins TRBV3-1 to TRBJ2-3; 8 bases align to TRBD2. The CDR3 here is CASSLAGHTTDTQYF. The CDR3 DNA reads TGTGCCAGCAGCCTAGCGGGACACACCACAGATACGCAGTATTTT.